The clone carrying this T cell receptor beta chain appeared many times. Its target is unknown. The data were obtained in a study of Graves' ophthalmopathy and Graves' hyperthyroidism. The CDR3 length is 15 residues. Trimming removed 6 bases from V and 0 bases from J, with 14 bases in between. The germline V gene encodes CDR1 MDHEN and CDR2 SYDVKM. Study results and limitations: Clonotypes were expanded in thyroid at above 0.001 frequency, and most also appeared in blood.

Amplification targeted the TCR beta CDR3 regions, with RNA transcripts as the source material. First-round RT-PCR used HTBI primers; second-round multiplex PCR followed. Each CDR3 protein is one row after TCRdb ran MiXCR on the multiplex PCR reads. This table holds 500,000 to 700,000 distinct CDR3 sequences, 22% found once. The chain employs TRBV28 and TRBJ1-2; D not resolved. This clonotype was sampled from a young woman with stable Graves' hyperthyroidism. Some clones in this sample may be carry-over from other donors' samples. The sequencing input was peripheral blood. The CDR3: CASSLSMTTNYGYTF. DNA of the CDR3: TGTGCCAGCAGCCTTTCCATGACAACTAACTATGGCTACACCTTC.